Each of the 17 T cell receptor beta chains below was sequenced from the same sample in a study of response to subunit inactivated influenza vaccine. TCRdb fed the RT-PCR reads into MiXCR, producing one record per CDR3 protein. Seen here are approximately 680,000 distinct CDR3 sequences, around 14% observed once, and the top ten hold roughly 12%. The sample was PBMCs from blood, taken approximately 12 days after vaccination. These receptors were obtained from a man aged 50-59 years who received an inactivated influenza vaccine.

The chain recombines TRBV20-1 with TRBJ2-7; possibly TRBD1 or TRBD2 for D (5 bases each). V lost 0 bases and J lost 0, with 12 bases in between. The CDR3 is made up of 15 amino acids. From germline, CDR1 is DFQATT and CDR2 SNEGSKA (reference sequence). The CDR3 region is CSARDWGRSSYEQYF. DNA of the CDR3: TGCAGTGCTAGAGATTGGGGACGGAGCTCCTACGAGCAGTACTTC.

This clonotype was seen a few times. The chain carries TRBV20-1 and TRBJ1-1; 7 bases map to TRBD1. The germline V gene encodes CDR1 DFQATT and CDR2 SNEGSKA (reference sequence). CDR3 length: 14 amino acids. With 7 bases clipped from V and 0 bases from J, the junction kept 8 bases outside the gene matches. CDR3 in amino acids: CSGTTGPMNTEAFF. The CDR3 nucleotides are TGCAGTGGCACGACAGGGCCCATGAACACTGAAGCTTTCTTT.

In this sample, this clonotype turned up many times. The chain employs TRBV30 and TRBJ1-4; TRBD1 matches 9 bases. Germline V gives CDR1 GTSNPN, CDR2 SVGIG (reference sequence). The CDR3 contains 14 residues. Germline trimming cut 5 bases from V and 8 bases from J; bases unmatched to any gene: 9. The DNA of the CDR3 is TGTGCCTGGTCCGGGACAGGGAGGGACGAAAAACTGTTTTTT. Amino acid sequence: CAWSGTGRDEKLFF.

This clonotype was seen a single time. The chain uses TRBV30 and TRBJ2-7; 9 nucleotides match TRBD2. This CDR3 contains 13 residues. Trimming took 8 bases from V and 3 from J; bases not matched to a gene: 8. The germline V gene encodes CDR1 GTSNPN and CDR2 SVGIG (reference sequence). The DNA for the CDR3 is TGTGCCGTAAATAGCGGGGGCGTCTACGAGCAGTACTTC. As protein: CAVNSGGVYEQYF.

The CDR3, as DNA: TGTGCCACCAGTGATGGACAGCCGGGCCAGACCCAGTACTTC. Protein product: CATSDGQPGQTQYF. This rearrangement joins TRBV24-1 to TRBJ2-5; D might be TRBD1 (6 bases). The CDR3 has 14 amino acids. Germline CDR1 and CDR2: KGHDR and SFDVKD. The V end lost 3 bases, the J end lost 6 bases, and 13 bases lay between the germline ends.

This clonotype has at least ten counts. The genes are TRBV12-3 or TRBV12-4 and TRBJ1-5; D may be TRBD1 (5 bases). The V gene lost 6 bases and the J gene lost 6 bases, with 15 bases spanning the gap. CDR3 length: 14 amino acids. The CDR3 nucleotides are TGTGCCAGCAGGGACGGGGGTGGCGGTCAGCCCCAGCATTTT. Translated: CASRDGGGGQPQHF.

This chain connects TRBV7-2 to TRBJ1-6, with a possible D match to TRBD1 (6 bases). V lost 5 bases and J 11 bases, leaving 22 bases between the germline ends. The CDR3 totals 16 residues. Germline assignment: CDR1 SGHTA and CDR2 FQGNSA. The CDR3, as DNA: TGTGCCAGCAGCCTATTAGGGGGAAATTATATTACACCCCTCCACTTT. The encoded protein is CASSLLGGNYITPLHF.

The rearrangement joins TRBV3-1 to TRBJ1-1; TRBD1 is a possible D gene (6 bases). The CDR3 spans 14 residues. Germline V gene data show CDR1 as LGHDT and CDR2 as YNNKEL (reference sequence). V was pared by 2 bases and J by 6 bases, with 13 bases between. The CDR3 is CASSQRREGAEAFF. Here the CDR3 DNA reads TGTGCCAGCAGCCAACGCAGGGAGGGGGCTGAAGCTTTCTTT.

The chain has TRBV7-9 and TRBJ2-1; TRBD2 matches at 10 bases. CDR1 and CDR2 (germline): SEHNR, FQNEAQ (reference sequence). The CDR3 consists of 15 residues. The trim removed 6 bases at V and 5 bases at J, leaving 7 bases unmatched. The CDR3 DNA sequence: TGTGCCAGCAGAATAGGACTAGCGGAACACAATGAGCAGTTCTTC. Residues: CASRIGLAEHNEQFF.

This clonotype was recorded a few times. The CDR3 reads CASSYSAGAIEQYF. The CDR3 nucleotides are TGTGCCAGCAGTTACTCGGCAGGGGCAATAGAGCAGTACTTC. The genes are TRBV6-5 and TRBJ2-7; maybe TRBD1 (6 bases). The CDR3 has 14 amino acids. Germline V gene sequence: CDR1 MNHEY, CDR2 SVGAGI. Trimming pared 0 bases from V and 7 bases from J, leaving 13 bases between.

V usage is TRBV5-5 and J usage is TRBJ2-7; D is ambiguous. Trimming took off 4 bases at V and 5 bases at J, with 16 bases between the two ends. The CDR3 has 14 residues. Germline CDR1 is SGHKS and CDR2 is YYEKEE (reference sequence). The DNA of the CDR3 is TGTGCCAGCAGCCTGAACCCTTCTGTCGACGAGCAGTACTTC. Translating it yields CASSLNPSVDEQYF.

For the CDR3, the DNA is TGTGCCAGCAGTTTGGGACAGTTAACGGAGCAGTTCTTC. Translating it yields CASSLGQLTEQFF. This rearrangement joins TRBV12-3 or TRBV12-4 to TRBJ2-1, with 7 nucleotides matching TRBD1. Losses at the gene ends were 3 bases for V and 10 bases for J; bases not matched to a gene: 6. The CDR3 consists of 13 residues.

This rearrangement joins TRBV27 to TRBJ2-7; D not resolved. V lost 2 bases to trimming and J lost 3 bases, with 14 bases between them. Germline values: CDR1 MNHEY, CDR2 SMNVEV (reference sequence). The CDR3 contains 15 residues. CDR3 amino acids: CASSLIGVEIYEQYF. Written as DNA, the CDR3 is TGTGCCAGCAGTTTAATTGGGGTGGAAATCTACGAGCAGTACTTC.

The CDR3 loop reads CASRVGVNTGELFF. The DNA for the CDR3 is TGTGCCAGCAGGGTCGGGGTGAACACCGGGGAGCTGTTTTTT. The chain has TRBV2 and TRBJ2-2; tentative D call: TRBD2 (5 bases). Per germline, CDR1 SNHLY and CDR2 FYNNEI. V lost 6 bases, J lost 1 base, and 9 bases lay in between. The CDR3 is 14 residues long.

The chain links TRBV2 to TRBJ2-3; 9 bases agree with TRBD1. The length of the CDR3 is 16 residues. The germline V gene encodes CDR1 SNHLY and CDR2 FYNNEI. V dropped 6 bases and J dropped 3; count of bases not matched to a gene: 10. Here the CDR3 DNA reads TGTGCCAGCAGCCTAACGGACAGGGGAAGAACAGATACGCAGTATTTT. Protein sequence: CASSLTDRGRTDTQYF.

This clonotype has just a few counts. The gene calls are TRBV20-1 and TRBJ2-3; 9 positions match TRBD2. J gave up 4 bases and V 4 bases, and 3 bases lay outside the gene matches. This CDR3 has 13 amino acids. From germline, CDR1 is DFQATT and CDR2 SNEGSKA (reference sequence). The CDR3 here is CSATLAGADTQYF. CDR3 coding DNA: TGCAGTGCTACATTAGCGGGAGCAGATACGCAGTATTTT.

This clonotype was seen only a few times. V gene TRBV12-3 or TRBV12-4 combines with J gene TRBJ2-7, with D unresolved. The CDR3 has 12 amino acids. V gave up 2 bases and J gave up 3 bases, with 5 bases separating them. Written as DNA, the CDR3 is TGTGCCAGCAGTTTACTTAACTACGAGCAGTACTTC. Translated, it gives CASSLLNYEQYF.